These 27 T cell receptor beta chains were sequenced from one sample in a study of blood T cell repertoires in COVID-19. The repertoire was sequenced with immunoSEQ multiplex PCR; TCRdb's copy has only in-frame clones and lacks some. In the table there are around 130,000 clones, 84% of which are singletons. The specimen sequenced was peripheral blood. These receptors were collected from a human donor in a cohort sampled during active COVID-19.

This clone has only one observation. V and J are TRBV30 and TRBJ2-6; D is uncertain. This CDR3 has 13 residues. V dropped 3 bases and J dropped 3 bases, with 6 bases sitting between them. Germline CDR1 is GTSNPN and CDR2 is SVGIG (reference sequence). The CDR3 region is CAWSPLGANVLTF. The CDR3 DNA reads TGTGCCTGGAGCCCCCTTGGGGCCAACGTCCTGACTTTC.

This clone was counted only a few times. The chain is built from TRBV18 and TRBJ1-6; 7 positions agree with TRBD1. In germline, CDR1 is KGHSH, CDR2 LQKENI. The CDR3 sequence is 14 residues long. J lost 10 bases, V lost 5 bases, and 8 bases had no gene match. CDR3 bases: TGTGCCAGCTCAGAGACAGGGCAAAACTCACCCCTCCACTTT. It codes for CASSETGQNSPLHF.

This chain links TRBV3-1 (or the pseudogene TRBV3-2) with TRBJ1-2; 11 bases fit TRBD1. J was trimmed by 7 bases and V by 5 bases; bases with no gene match: 15. CDR1 and CDR2 from the germline V gene are LGHDT and YNNKEL (reference sequence). This CDR3 has 17 residues. CDR3 coding DNA: TGTGCCAGCAGCATACTCGGGACAGGGGGTCGCCTCGGTGGCTACACCTTC. It codes for CASSILGTGGRLGGYTF.

The chain combines TRBV24-1 with TRBJ2-1; D remains unclear. V was pared by 2 bases and J by 2 bases, with 3 bases between. The CDR3 runs to 13 residues. Germline V gene sequence: CDR1 KGHDR, CDR2 SFDVKD. CDR3 nucleotides: TGTGCCACCAGTGATTCAACCTACAATGAGCAGTTCTTC. This gives the protein CATSDSTYNEQFF.

In its sample, this clone was seen once. The same CDR3 also results from other DNA sequences found in this sample. This chain joins TRBV4-1 and TRBJ2-7; 7 bases are a match to TRBD1. The V segment lost 6 bases and the J segment 4 bases; nucleotides outside the gene matches: 6. Germline CDR1 reads MGHRA; CDR2 reads YSYEKL. The CDR3 spans 13 residues. CDR3 residues: CASSPGTDYEQYF. Here the CDR3 DNA reads TGCGCCAGCAGTCCCGGGACAGATTACGAGCAGTACTTC.

DNA for the CDR3: TGCGCCAGCAGCAGCTTGGGACAGGTCCTAGGCGAGCAGTACTTC. This codes for CASSSLGQVLGEQYF. The V and J genes are TRBV5-1 and TRBJ2-7; TRBD1 agrees at 8 bases. The CDR3 loop spans 15 amino acids. After removal of 4 bases from V and 6 bases from J, the junction contained 12 bases not matched to a gene. Germline CDR1 is SGHRS and CDR2 is YFSETQ.

The chain employs TRBV27 and TRBJ1-2; TRBD1 agrees at 9 bases. In germline, CDR1 is MNHEY, CDR2 SMNVEV (reference sequence). The J segment lost 5 bases and the V segment lost 6 bases, leaving 7 bases of the junction unmatched. The CDR3 is 14 residues long. The CDR3 coding sequence is TGTGCCAGCAGGATTCGACAGGGGGGGTATGGCTACACCTTC. Protein product: CASRIRQGGYGYTF.

The V gene is TRBV7-2, the J gene TRBJ1-5; D is possibly TRBD1 (5 bases). Trimming left V 5 bases short and J 6 bases short, with 20 bases between. Per germline, CDR1 SGHTA and CDR2 FQGNSA. The length of the CDR3 is 16 residues. CDR3 nucleotide sequence: TGTGCCAGCAGCCTTAGCGGTGCGGGGGTTGGTCAGCCCCAGCATTTT. Amino acids: CASSLSGAGVGQPQHF.

This chain connects TRBV6-6 to TRBJ2-1; 15 positions agree with TRBD2. The CDR3 extends over 17 amino acids. V was pared by 5 bases and J by 6 bases, with 8 bases of the junction left unmatched. Germline V gene lookup returns CDR1 MNHNY and CDR2 SVGAGI (reference sequence). The CDR3 sequence: CASSPWTSGGASNEQFF. The DNA for the CDR3 is TGTGCCAGCAGTCCCTGGACTAGCGGGGGGGCCTCCAATGAGCAGTTCTTC.

The table lists this clone with a count of one. The rearrangement links TRBV6-4 to TRBJ2-1; 9 positions match TRBD2. Losses at the gene ends were 4 bases for V and 5 bases for J; bases not matched to a gene: 6. Looked up from germline, CDR1 is MRHNA and CDR2 is SNTAGT. CDR3 length equals 15 residues. The CDR3 spells CASSVTLAGNNEQFF. In DNA form, the CDR3 reads TGTGCCAGCAGTGTCACCCTAGCGGGGAACAATGAGCAGTTCTTC.

The chain combines TRBV5-1 with TRBJ2-2, with 7 positions matching TRBD2. The CDR3 length is 16 residues. V shed 4 bases, J shed 0 bases, and the junction held 6 bases outside the gene matches. Germline V CDR1 and CDR2: SGHRS, YFSETQ. For the CDR3, the DNA is TGCGCCAGCAGCCCACCGACTAGCTCGAACACCGGGGAGCTGTTTTTT. Amino acid sequence: CASSPPTSSNTGELFF.

The chain links TRBV10-2 to TRBJ1-5; TRBD1 matches at 9 bases. The CDR3 is 17 amino acids. Germline CDR1 reads WSHSY; CDR2 reads SAAADI. After removal of 4 bases from V and 5 bases from J, the junction contained 12 bases not matched to a gene. The CDR3 loop reads CASSAQDRGGSYQPQHF. The CDR3, as DNA: TGCGCCAGCAGTGCTCAGGACAGGGGAGGGTCTTATCAGCCCCAGCATTTT.

The chain is built from TRBV4-1 and TRBJ2-1; D is possibly TRBD2 (5 bases). The CDR3 totals 16 residues. The V gene's germline CDR1 is MGHRA and CDR2 YSYEKL. Deletions cut 4 bases from V and 7 bases from J, with 20 bases between. CDR3 protein: CASSPLLAGMFNEQFF. As DNA, the CDR3 is TGCGCCAGCAGCCCCCTGCTAGCCGGTATGTTTAATGAGCAGTTCTTC.

This clone was seen once. V and J are TRBV5-1 and TRBJ2-1; weak D call: TRBD1 (5 bases). From germline, CDR1 is SGHRS and CDR2 YFSETQ. This CDR3 is built from 14 residues. V was pared by 6 bases and J by 8 bases, with 18 bases between. This chain's CDR3 is CASKKTTGVDEQFF. The CDR3 DNA sequence: TGCGCCAGCAAGAAGACCACAGGAGTTGATGAGCAGTTCTTC. Full variable domain (remainder filled in from reference TRBV5-1 and TRBJ2-1): KAGVTQTPRYLIKTRGQQVTLSCSPISGHRSVSWYQQTPGQGLQFLFEYFSETQRNKGNFPGRFSGRQFSNSRSEMNVSTLELGDSALYLCASKKTTGVDEQFFGPGTRLTVL.

This clone was counted once. The chain joins TRBV7-2 to TRBJ2-7; 12 bases line up with TRBD2. V lost 6 bases to trimming and J lost 0 bases; unmatched junction nucleotides: 12. The CDR3 sequence is 18 residues long. Germline V CDR1 and CDR2: SGHTA, FQGNSA. CDR3 sequence reads: CASRPATSGGPGSYEQYF. The CDR3 region has the DNA TGTGCCAGCAGGCCTGCGACTAGCGGGGGCCCTGGCTCCTACGAGCAGTACTTC.

The chain couples TRBV19 to TRBJ1-6; D is possibly TRBD1 (5 bases). CDR1 is LNHDA and CDR2 is SQIVND in the germline V gene (reference sequence). V lost 10 bases, J lost 2 bases, and 12 bases lay in between. The CDR3 is 14 residues long. CDR3 nucleotides: TGTGCCACCAGGGAAGGCACCTATAATTCACCCCTCCACTTT. Translated, it gives CATREGTYNSPLHF. Combining the CDR3 with reference TRBV19 and TRBJ1-6 gives the whole variable domain DGGITQSPKYLFRKEGQNVTLSCEQNLNHDAMYWYRQDPGQGLRLIYYSQIVNDFQKGDIAEGYSVSREKKESFPLTVTSAQKNPTAFYLCATREGTYNSPLHFGNGTRLTVT.

J is TRBJ1-3 and V is TRBV19; D might be TRBD1 (6 bases). V lost 7 bases and J lost 0, with 16 bases in between. There are 16 residues in the CDR3. Germline V gene lookup returns CDR1 LNHDA and CDR2 SQIVND (reference sequence). The CDR3 region is CASTLGGPSSGNTIYF. Here the CDR3 DNA reads TGTGCCAGTACCCTAGGGGGTCCATCCTCTGGAAACACCATATATTTT.

This chain uses TRBV5-6 with TRBJ2-5, with D possibly being TRBD2 (6 bases). Germline assignment: CDR1 SGHDT and CDR2 YYEEEE. CDR3 size: 15 residues. The V gene lost 1 base and the J gene lost 5 bases, with 15 bases spanning the gap. In DNA, the CDR3 is TGTGCCAGCAGCTTGAACACGGGGGTTTGGGAGACCCAGTACTTC. Encoded protein: CASSLNTGVWETQYF.

The chain recombines TRBV3-1 (or the pseudogene TRBV3-2) with TRBJ1-2; no definite D call. This CDR3 region has 15 residues. Germline values: CDR1 LGHDT, CDR2 YNNKEL (reference sequence). Between the trimmed V and J ends, which lost 0 bases and 3 bases, there was a span of 11 bases. CDR3 sequence (DNA): TGTGCCAGCAGCCAAGATGCGAGGGTCGACTATGGCTACACCTTC. Amino acids: CASSQDARVDYGYTF.

V usage is TRBV5-1 and J usage is TRBJ1-2; 11 bases align to TRBD1. This CDR3 is built from 15 residues. The germline V gene encodes CDR1 SGHRS and CDR2 YFSETQ. The V segment lost 0 bases and the J segment 8 bases; nucleotides outside the gene matches: 6. The CDR3 protein is CASSLGGQGAQGYTF. The CDR3 DNA reads as TGCGCCAGCAGCTTGGGCGGACAGGGGGCGCAGGGCTACACCTTC.

V is TRBV12-3 or TRBV12-4 and J is TRBJ1-1; maybe TRBD1 (5 bases). The V gene lost 3 bases and the J gene lost 7 bases, with 6 bases spanning the gap. The CDR3 is 11 residues long. The CDR3 region has the DNA TGTGCCAGCAGTTTTGGACATGAAGCTTTCTTT. Encoded protein: CASSFGHEAFF.

Regarding this clone: Additional DNA sequences in this sample encode the identical CDR3. CDR3 region: CSARAGYEQYF. CDR3 bases: TGCAGTGCTAGGGCAGGGTACGAGCAGTACTTC. The chain joins TRBV20-1 to TRBJ2-7; TRBD1 might be the D (5 bases). Trimming stripped 3 bases from V and 4 bases from J, with 7 bases between. Germline loops: CDR1 DFQATT, CDR2 SNEGSKA (reference sequence). The CDR3 extends over 11 amino acids.

The chain couples TRBV5-1 to TRBJ2-6, with a weak D call TRBD2 (5 bases). V was cut by 0 bases and J by 3 bases, with 7 bases left in between. The germline gives CDR1 SGHRS, CDR2 YFSETQ. This CDR3 contains 15 residues. The CDR3 sequence is CASSLGGIGANVLTF. CDR3 coding DNA: TGCGCCAGCAGCTTGGGAGGGATTGGGGCCAACGTCCTGACTTTC.

V usage is TRBV9 and J usage is TRBJ1-3; perhaps TRBD1 as D (5 bases). This CDR3 contains 15 residues. Trimming shortened V by 1 base and J by 1 base, and 9 bases separated the two germline ends. Per the germline V gene, CDR1 is SGDLS and CDR2 is YYNGEE. The CDR3 region is CASSVTGNSGNTIYF. The CDR3, as DNA: TGTGCCAGCAGCGTAACAGGCAATTCTGGAAACACCATATATTTT.

V usage is TRBV4-2 and J usage is TRBJ2-3, with D uncertain. The germline gives CDR1 LGHNA, CDR2 YNFKEQ. The length of the CDR3 is 14 residues. V shed 1 base and J shed 2 bases, with 7 bases lying between them. The CDR3 DNA sequence: TGTGCCAGCAGCCAAGCAGGCCTCACAGATACGCAGTATTTT. Protein product: CASSQAGLTDTQYF.

V gene TRBV6-5 combines with J gene TRBJ2-2; 8 bases match TRBD2. CDR3 size: 14 residues. From germline, CDR1 is MNHEY and CDR2 SVGAGI. V shed 8 bases and J 1 base; nucleotides not matched to a gene: 3. In DNA form, the CDR3 reads TGTGCCAGCTGGGCGGGGGGGAACACCGGGGAGCTGTTTTTT. This encodes CASWAGGNTGELFF.

This sequence joins TRBV15 and TRBJ1-3; the D is unclear. With 7 bases removed from V and 2 bases from J, the gap between germline ends came to 12 bases. The CDR3 is made up of 14 amino acids. Per germline, CDR1 LNHNV and CDR2 YYDKDF (reference sequence). This CDR3 reads CATNPGSAGNTIYF. In nucleotides, the CDR3 is TGTGCCACCAACCCGGGAAGTGCTGGAAACACCATATATTTT.